This T cell receptor (beta chain) emerged from a study of molecular identifiers for immune sequencing clone quantification. Whole-study results and caveats: Over 99% of effector molecules, but under 1% in naive cells, were held by clones with more than 20 RNA copies.

TCRdb re-analysed the PCR reads in MiXCR, keeping a single row per CDR3 protein. The data contain 50,000 to 65,000 distinct CDR3 sequences, almost 25% of them singletons. This clonotype was counted ten times or more. Its cognate antigen is unknown. CDR1 is DFQATT, CDR2 SNEGSKA, per germline (reference sequence). The J segment lost 3 bases and the V segment lost 6 bases, leaving 7 bases of the junction unmatched. The CDR3 totals 15 residues. Sorted naive CD8 T cells were those defined as CD8+CD4-CCR7+CD45RA+. The genes are TRBV20-1 and TRBJ2-2; 10 bases agree with TRBD2. The receptor's source is a human donor in good health. Some libraries in this study had Jurkat cell RNA spiked in. Sequencing used naive CD8+ T cells from blood, with Jurkat cell RNA spiked in. As to subset: FACS-sorted CD8+CD4-CCR7+CD45RA+ naive T cells. The CDR3 sequence is CSASLAGVYTGELFF. DNA for the CDR3: TGCAGTGCAAGTCTAGCGGGAGTGTACACCGGGGAGCTGTTTTTT.